This TCR beta chain is drawn from a study of graft-versus-host responses after intestinal transplantation. The table came from immunoSEQ multiplex PCR; TCRdb's copy has only in-frame clones and leaves some out. The table has about 97,000 clones, approximately 92% seen once. The clonotype originates from a human patient who received an intestinal transplant, so some T cells may come from the graft donor. Here the sequenced sample was PBMCs, taken 450 to 460 days after intestinal transplant.

The CDR3 loop reads CASSKPGFTDTQYF. The CDR3, as DNA: TGCGCCAGCAGCAAACCGGGTTTCACAGATACGCAGTATTTT. V usage is TRBV5-1 and J usage is TRBJ2-3; the D is unclear. The CDR3 covers 14 residues. Per the germline V gene, CDR1 is SGHRS and CDR2 is YFSETQ. V was trimmed by 4 bases and J by 2 bases, leaving 11 bases between them.